This T cell receptor beta chain stems from a study of cytomegalovirus exposure and HLA in healthy donors. General study points: Presence/absence analyses rested on an assumption that sequencing depth was roughly uniform across donors.

As for this clone: Antigen specificity is unknown.

This CDR3 contains 18 residues. Germline V gene lookup returns CDR1 SEHNR and CDR2 FQNEAQ (reference sequence). Germline trimming cut 1 base from V and 4 bases from J; bases unmatched to any gene: 11. The study ran its PCR with 60 Vbeta and 13 Jbeta primers. In the authors' methods: Counted up in a later analysis, unique TCR beta chains came to some 72 million, with roughly 11 million shared. The table came from immunoSEQ multiplex PCR; TCRdb's copy has only in-frame clones and leaves some out. V, J and clone size were drawn from that table, and D and trimming were deduced from the DNA. The sample lists about 150,000 clones; roughly four fifths were seen once.

The source of this sequence is a male donor in good health and CMV-seronegative. The sample taken for sequencing was PBMCs. This sequence joins TRBV7-9 and TRBJ2-5; 11 bases line up with TRBD2. The CDR3 reads CASSLDHGLAGGSETQYF. The CDR3 nucleotides are TGTGCCAGCAGCTTAGATCACGGGCTAGCGGGAGGTTCAGAGACCCAGTACTTC.